This T cell receptor delta chain derives from a study of Vδ1+ human thymocytes. Overall study results and limits: Unlike peripheral blood Vdelta1+ controls, thymic delta-chain sequences included about 20% Vdelta2 and few Vdelta3. Bulk data may be misread because of unexpected Vdelta2 sequences. Thymic TRG and TRD repertoires appeared highly polyclonal, with Gaussian CDR3 length distributions.

Thymocytes were sorted as CD3+ TCRVdelta1+ TCRVdelta2- after alphabeta T cell depletion. Per germline, CDR1 GEAIGNYY and CDR2 EKD. The V end was cut by 0 bases, the J end by 1 base, with 26 bases between. This CDR3 has 20 amino acids. With respect to this clone: As yet, its antigen is unknown.

The template was reverse-transcribed extracted RNA. Pooled V-gene forward primers with one constant-region reverse primer generated the CDR3 amplicons by multiplex PCR. TCRdb reanalysed the multiplex PCR reads with CATT. The repertoire has some 25,000 delta-chain clones, around 7.7% of them found once; the top ten carry more than 0.9%. This receptor was identified in a girl under three years old who had congenital heart surgery. The chain carries TRDV2 and TRDJ1; perhaps TRDD3 as D (6 bases). Sequenced material: Vdelta1+ gamma-delta thymocytes from the thymus. The subset here: FACS-sorted CD3+ TCRalphabeta- TCRVdelta1+ TCRVdelta2- thymocytes. CDR3 protein: CACDTRGAGVGACLTDKLIF. CDR3 coding DNA: TGTGCCTGTGACACCCGAGGTGCTGGGGTGGGAGCCTGTCTCACCGATAAACTCATCTTT.